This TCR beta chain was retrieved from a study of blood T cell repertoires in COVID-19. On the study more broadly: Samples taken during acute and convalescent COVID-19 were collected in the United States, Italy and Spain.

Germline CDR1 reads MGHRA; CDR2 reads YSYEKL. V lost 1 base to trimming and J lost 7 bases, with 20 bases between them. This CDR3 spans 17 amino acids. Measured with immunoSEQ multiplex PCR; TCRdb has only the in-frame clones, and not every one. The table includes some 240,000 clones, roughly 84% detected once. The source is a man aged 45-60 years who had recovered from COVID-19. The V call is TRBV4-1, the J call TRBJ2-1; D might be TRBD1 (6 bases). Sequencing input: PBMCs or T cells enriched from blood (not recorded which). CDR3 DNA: TGCGCCAGCAGCCAAGGGGGACACCTACGAGGTCAGAATGAGCAGTTCTTC. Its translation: CASSQGGHLRGQNEQFF.